The T cell receptor (beta chain) described here comes from a study of T cell responses to AZD1222 COVID-19 vaccine. Study results and caveats: Variant regions that are unmutated are reportedly the target of nearly half of spike-specific TCRs.

The V gene's germline CDR1 is MNHEY and CDR2 SVGAGI. This CDR3 is 15 amino acids long. V lost 5 bases, J lost 5 bases, and 7 bases stayed unmatched. Method: immunoSEQ multiplex PCR; TCRdb's copy keeps in-frame clones and lacks some. The sample contains around 99,000 clones, about 87% of which appear only once. Details on this clone: The antigen remains unidentified.

The chain recombines TRBV6-5 with TRBJ2-5; 11 bases are shared with TRBD1. The TCR originated in an adult who received the AZD1222 COVID-19 vaccine. Source: peripheral blood, taken 28 days after the second AZD1222 dose. CDR3 sequence reads: CASSPRTGGWETQYF. CDR3 DNA sequence: TGTGCCAGCAGTCCTCGGACAGGGGGCTGGGAGACCCAGTACTTC.